This entry lists 20 T cell receptor beta chains sequenced from one sample in a study of radiation and T cells in renal cell carcinoma. This table comes from immunoSEQ multiplex PCR, and its TCRdb copy is limited to in-frame clones, with some not included. The sample consists of around 80,000 clones, 82% of them appearing once. The time point was: blood 2 weeks post-SBRT. Treatment specified: 15 Gy SBRT to primary tumor, nephrectomy 4 weeks later. The sequencing used blood, collected from a patient whose treatment included radiotherapy and nephrectomy. These receptors all stem from a man aged 55-75 years with renal cell carcinoma.

This chain connects TRBV10-1 to TRBJ2-3; 10 nucleotides line up with TRBD2. This CDR3 is 15 amino acids long. Germline V gives CDR1 WNHNN, CDR2 SYGVQD (reference sequence). V lost 4 bases to trimming and J lost 4 bases; unmatched junction nucleotides: 5. For the CDR3, the DNA is TGCGCCAGCAGTGCTCTAGCGGGAGTCTCAGATACGCAGTATTTT. Translating gives CASSALAGVSDTQYF.

This clone was counted once. The chain is built from TRBV18 and TRBJ2-3, with 13 bases that match TRBD2. The CDR3 runs 14 residues. The germline V gene has CDR1 KGHSH and CDR2 LQKENI. V lost 4 bases, J lost 5 bases, and 0 bases stayed unmatched. Here the CDR3 reads CASSRTSGRDTQYF. DNA for the CDR3: TGTGCCAGCTCACGGACTAGCGGGAGAGATACGCAGTATTTT.

This chain uses TRBV9 with TRBJ2-7; 7 bases match TRBD2. This CDR3 comprises 15 residues. V lost 2 bases, J lost 5 bases, and 10 bases stayed unmatched. In germline, CDR1 is SGDLS, CDR2 YYNGEE. Written as DNA, the CDR3 is TGTGCCAGCAGCGTGAGTGGGGGGGTCAGGAACGAGCAGTACTTC. Protein sequence: CASSVSGGVRNEQYF.

The chain employs TRBV28 and TRBJ1-4; 8 bases match TRBD1. CDR1 is MDHEN and CDR2 is SYDVKM in the germline V gene. V shed 8 bases and J 5 bases; nucleotides not matched to a gene: 4. The CDR3 is made up of 13 amino acids. For the CDR3, the DNA is TGTGCCAGCTGGGGACAGGTCAATGAAAAACTGTTTTTT. It encodes CASWGQVNEKLFF.

This rearrangement joins TRBV11-3 to TRBJ2-3; tentatively, D is TRBD2 (6 bases). Deletions cut 5 bases from V and 4 bases from J, with 19 bases between. The V gene's germline CDR1 is SGHNT and CDR2 YENEEA. The CDR3 consists of 16 residues. The CDR3 DNA sequence: TGTGCCAGCAGCCCCCTACCGGGAGACGGCGCAGATACGCAGTATTTT. It codes for CASSPLPGDGADTQYF. Looking up the rest from reference TRBV11-3 and TRBJ2-3 gives the full variable domain: EAGVVQSPRYKIIEKKQPVAFWCNPISGHNTLYWYLQNLGQGPELLIRYENEEAVDDSQLPKDRFSAERLKGVDSTLKIQPAELGDSAVYLCASSPLPGDGADTQYFGPGTRLTVL.

The rearrangement joins TRBV6-5 to TRBJ2-2; D gene ambiguous. Germline V gives CDR1 MNHEY, CDR2 SVGAGI. Trimming took 11 bases from V and 3 from J, leaving 10 bases between them. This CDR3 region has 12 residues. The CDR3 reads CAASPYTGELFF. CDR3 in DNA: TGTGCCGCCTCCCCATACACCGGGGAGCTGTTTTTT.

The chain has TRBV5-6 and TRBJ1-6, with D possibly being TRBD1 (5 bases). Germline CDR1 and CDR2: SGHDT and YYEEEE. V gave up 3 bases and J gave up 4 bases, with 8 bases separating them. This CDR3 is built from 14 residues. CDR3 sequence: CASSSGGYNSPLHF. The DNA of the CDR3 is TGTGCCAGCAGCTCTGGGGGGTATAATTCACCCCTCCACTTT.

This clone was detected a few times. The rearrangement joins TRBV6-1 to TRBJ2-7; TRBD2 matches 8 bases. The CDR3 is 17 amino acids. V lost 0 bases and J lost 0; bases outside the gene matches: 7. Looked up from germline, CDR1 is MNHNS and CDR2 is SASEGT. Here the CDR3 DNA reads TGTGCCAGCAGTGAAGCGCTTTGGGGGACTAGCTCCTACGAGCAGTACTTC. This encodes CASSEALWGTSSYEQYF.

The V call is TRBV6-5, the J call TRBJ1-2; D not certain. The CDR3 extends over 13 amino acids. CDR1 is MNHEY and CDR2 is SVGAGI in the germline V gene. Between the trimmed V and J ends, which lost 2 bases and 2 bases, there was a span of 6 bases. This CDR3 is CASSYDRNYGYTF. In DNA form, the CDR3 reads TGTGCCAGCAGTTACGACCGGAACTATGGCTACACCTTC.

This rearrangement joins TRBV14 to TRBJ2-1; 7 bases map to TRBD2. The length of the CDR3 is 17 residues. V shed 0 bases, J shed 7 bases, and the junction held 12 bases outside the gene matches. The germline CDR1 and CDR2 sequences are SGHDN and FVKESK. The CDR3 nucleotides read TGTGCCAGCAGCCAAGATGGAACTAGCAGGCGGGAGAATGAGCAGTTCTTC. It translates to CASSQDGTSRRENEQFF.

J is TRBJ2-7 and V is TRBV27; unclear D gene. Germline V gene lookup returns CDR1 MNHEY and CDR2 SMNVEV (reference sequence). V lost 3 bases and J 1 base, leaving 7 bases between the germline ends. CDR3 size: 13 residues. The CDR3 nucleotides read TGTGCCAGCAGTTTGACCCCTTCCTACGAGCAGTACTTC. Residues: CASSLTPSYEQYF.

The chain links TRBV15 to TRBJ1-5, with D perhaps TRBD1 (6 bases). The ends were cut back, 0 bases at V and 0 bases at J, with 15 bases in the middle. CDR3 length: 18 amino acids. Per the germline V gene, CDR1 is LNHNV and CDR2 is YYDKDF (reference sequence). The CDR3 spells CATSRDRGGRDSNQPQHF. The CDR3 DNA follows: TGTGCCACCAGCAGAGATCGAGGGGGGAGGGATAGCAATCAGCCCCAGCATTTT. Full variable domain (missing parts from reference TRBV15 and TRBJ1-5): DAMVIQNPRYQVTQFGKPVTLSCSQTLNHNVMYWYQQKSSQAPKLLFHYYDKDFNNEADTPDNFQSRRPNTSFCFLDIRSPGLGDTAMYLCATSRDRGGRDSNQPQHFGDGTRLSIL.

The J gene is TRBJ2-7, the V gene TRBV27; possible D gene TRBD2, 5 bases. With 4 bases removed from V and 3 bases from J, the gap between germline ends came to 13 bases. Germline V gene sequence: CDR1 MNHEY, CDR2 SMNVEV (reference sequence). The CDR3 spans 14 residues. CDR3 DNA: TGTGCCAGCAGTTCCGATTTCGGGGTCTACGAGCAGTACTTC. Translating it yields CASSSDFGVYEQYF.

In its sample, this clone was seen a few times. This chain uses TRBV9 with TRBJ2-2, with D possibly being TRBD1 (5 bases). The germline V and J ends were trimmed by 1 base and 7 bases, with 8 bases remaining between them. The CDR3 extends over 13 amino acids. The germline V gene has CDR1 SGDLS and CDR2 YYNGEE. Here the CDR3 reads CASSVQGVGELFF. The CDR3 DNA reads TGTGCCAGCAGCGTACAGGGCGTCGGGGAGCTGTTTTTT.

The chain employs TRBV10-2 and TRBJ1-3; D perhaps matches TRBD1 (6 bases). The CDR3 covers 17 residues. CDR1 and CDR2 from the germline V gene are WSHSY and SAAADI. V was clipped by 5 bases and J by 0 bases, with 17 bases between them. The CDR3 loop reads CASSWALQGPSGNTIYF. Written as DNA, the CDR3 is TGCGCCAGCAGTTGGGCCCTACAGGGCCCCTCTGGAAACACCATATATTTT.

V gene TRBV7-9 combines with J gene TRBJ2-1, with 13 bases identical to TRBD2. The CDR3 contains 18 residues. V lost 0 bases and J lost 5; bases outside the gene matches: 7. Germline lookup yields CDR1 SEHNR and CDR2 FQNEAQ (reference sequence). For the CDR3, the DNA is TGTGCCAGCAGCTTAGCGGCACTAGCGGGAGGGTTTGACAATGAGCAGTTCTTC. This encodes CASSLAALAGGFDNEQFF.

This clone ranks as medium-sized (0.01 to 0.1%). This chain connects TRBV5-4 to TRBJ2-3; 11 bases line up with TRBD2. J was trimmed by 0 bases and V by 4 bases; bases with no gene match: 7. This CDR3 is built from 17 residues. Germline CDR1 reads SGHNT; CDR2 reads YYREEE (reference sequence). The CDR3 DNA reads as TGTGCCAGCAGCCGAAGACTAGCGGGGTCTAGCACAGATACGCAGTATTTT. Its protein product is CASSRRLAGSSTDTQYF.

The rearrangement uses TRBV19 and TRBJ2-1; 10 bases fit TRBD2. Trimming removed 10 bases from V and 2 bases from J; junction bases left unmatched: 11. The germline gives CDR1 LNHDA, CDR2 SQIVND (reference sequence). CDR3 length: 16 amino acids. This CDR3 is CATRLAGGSAYNEQFF. The CDR3 nucleotides are TGTGCCACCCGGTTAGCGGGAGGCTCGGCCTACAATGAGCAGTTCTTC.

The chain carries TRBV18 and TRBJ2-7; D is tentatively TRBD1 or TRBD2 (5 bases each). Germline V gene sequence: CDR1 KGHSH, CDR2 LQKENI. This CDR3 contains 19 residues. Between the trimmed V and J ends, which lost 0 bases and 0 bases, there was a span of 21 bases. CDR3 DNA: TGTGCCAGCTCACCACCTGTGTATTCTGGGACCTACAGCTCCTACGAGCAGTACTTC. Residues: CASSPPVYSGTYSSYEQYF.

The gene calls are TRBV27 and TRBJ2-7, with D tentatively TRBD2 (5 bases). This CDR3 spans 16 amino acids. V was shortened by 0 bases and J by 1 base, with 13 bases between the two germline ends. The V gene's germline CDR1 is MNHEY and CDR2 SMNVEV (reference sequence). Here the CDR3 reads CASSLSPRELSYEQYF. In nucleotides, the CDR3 is TGTGCCAGCAGTTTATCCCCTAGGGAGCTGTCCTACGAGCAGTACTTC.